Below, 27 T cell receptor beta chains from the same sample are listed, as sequenced in a study of cytomegalovirus exposure and HLA in healthy donors. A multiplex PCR was run with 60 Vbeta primers and 13 Jbeta primers. Sequencing was performed with immunoSEQ multiplex PCR; in TCRdb, only in-frame clones are kept and a portion is missing. The data show approximately 97,000 clones, less than 85% seen once. Source material: PBMCs. These receptors all stem from a man aged 35 to 55 in good health and CMV-seronegative.

The CDR3 DNA reads TGTGCCAGCAGCCCCCGGGGGGGCAAAAGCAATGAGCAGTTCTTC. Its translation is CASSPRGGKSNEQFF. The rearrangement joins TRBV11-3 to TRBJ2-1; 8 bases agree with TRBD2. Looked up from germline, CDR1 is SGHNT and CDR2 is YENEEA. This CDR3 comprises 15 residues. J lost 6 bases, V lost 5 bases, and 9 bases had no gene match.

This chain joins TRBV5-1 and TRBJ2-3, with TRBD2 identical over 14 bases. Unmatched junction bases numbered 10, after V lost 0 bases and J lost 4 bases. CDR1 and CDR2 (germline): SGHRS, YFSETQ. The CDR3 length is 19 residues. The CDR3 DNA reads TGCGCCAGCAGCTTGGAGATAGGACTAGCGGGGGGCCGCGCAGATACGCAGTATTTT. Its protein is CASSLEIGLAGGRADTQYF.

The CDR3 DNA reads TGTGCCAGCAGCGCCATTCAGGGGGCCTACTATGGCTACACCTTC. This codes for CASSAIQGAYYGYTF. V is TRBV27 and J is TRBJ1-2, with 8 bases that match TRBD1. J lost 3 bases, V lost 6 bases, and 9 bases had no gene match. Germline V lookup: CDR1 MNHEY, CDR2 SMNVEV (reference sequence). CDR3 length: 15 amino acids.

The V and J genes are TRBV6-5 and TRBJ1-5, with a weak D call TRBD1 (5 bases). There are 16 residues in the CDR3. CDR1 is MNHEY, CDR2 SVGAGI, per germline. V was trimmed by 0 bases and J by 0 bases, leaving 9 bases between them. Written as DNA, the CDR3 is TGTGCCAGCAGTTACTCGGGGGGAGGTAGCAATCAGCCCCAGCATTTT. Translating it yields CASSYSGGGSNQPQHF.

The V call is TRBV15, the J call TRBJ1-2; D possibly corresponds to TRBD1 (6 bases). The V end lost 0 bases, the J end lost 8 bases, and 13 bases lay between the germline ends. The germline V gene encodes CDR1 LNHNV and CDR2 YYDKDF (reference sequence). The CDR3 spans 14 residues. CDR3 coding DNA: TGTGCCACCAGCAGAGATCGCGGGGGCCGCGGCTACACCTTC. Translating it yields CATSRDRGGRGYTF.

The chain is built from TRBV19 and TRBJ1-3; possibly TRBD1 for D (6 bases). From germline, CDR1 is LNHDA and CDR2 SQIVND (reference sequence). V was cut by 5 bases and J by 0 bases, with 14 bases left in between. The CDR3 extends over 16 amino acids. CDR3 DNA: TGTGCCAGTAGTTCCGGACAGCGACTCTCTGGAAACACCATATATTTT. The encoded protein is CASSSGQRLSGNTIYF.

A note on this clone: A junction boundary mismatches the germline segment, possibly from a read error. This chain connects TRBV7-9 to TRBJ2-7, with 13 bases aligning to TRBD2. The V gene's germline CDR1 is SEHNR and CDR2 FQNEAQ (reference sequence). CDR3 size: 16 residues. This chain's CDR3 is CSSSLPGLAGAYEQYF. DNA for the CDR3: TGTTCCAGCAGCTTACCCGGACTAGCGGGGGCCTACGAGCAGTACTTC.

This clone occurred once. CDR3 loop: CASSPRTGNTGELFF. The DNA of the CDR3 is TGTGCCAGCAGCCCCCGTACAGGGAACACCGGGGAGCTGTTTTTT. The gene calls are TRBV5-5 and TRBJ2-2; D may be TRBD1 (5 bases). Germline loops: CDR1 SGHKS, CDR2 YYEKEE (reference sequence). The V end was cut by 4 bases, the J end by 1 base, with 11 bases between. CDR3 length: 15 residues.

Turning to this clone: A junction end diverges from the germline sequence, so it may reflect a read error. The chain has TRBV7-9 and TRBJ2-7; possible D gene TRBD2, 6 bases. This CDR3 is 14 amino acids long. The V gene's germline CDR1 is SEHNR and CDR2 FQNEAQ (reference sequence). The CDR3 reads CSSSSMTRGGEQYF. The DNA for the CDR3 is TGTTCCAGCAGCTCAATGACCCGGGGAGGAGAGCAGTACTTC.

This clone was recorded a few times. The chain has TRBV19 and TRBJ2-7, with a tentative D call TRBD2 (5 bases). The CDR3 is 15 amino acids. Germline loops: CDR1 LNHDA, CDR2 SQIVND (reference sequence). Trimming removed 2 bases from V and 1 base from J, with 12 bases in between. The CDR3 protein is CASSIKGEGSYEQYF. CDR3 in DNA: TGTGCCAGTAGTATAAAGGGAGAAGGGTCCTACGAGCAGTACTTC.

This clone was seen once. The J gene is TRBJ1-6, the V gene TRBV19; 9 bases are a match to TRBD1. The CDR3 consists of 14 residues. The V and J ends lost 7 bases and 10 bases, in that order; junction bases with no gene match: 8. Germline values: CDR1 LNHDA, CDR2 SQIVND (reference sequence). Here the CDR3 reads CASKGGQGNSPLHF. The CDR3 DNA is TGTGCCAGTAAAGGAGGACAGGGGAACTCACCCCTCCACTTT.

The V gene is TRBV7-3, the J gene TRBJ1-2; weak D call: TRBD1 (6 bases). The germline V gene encodes CDR1 SGHTA and CDR2 FQGTGA. The CDR3 totals 16 residues. V gave up 2 bases and J gave up 2 bases, with 15 bases separating them. DNA for the CDR3: TGTGCCAGCAGCTTAGGAGGGGGGGACCACAACTATGGCTACACCTTC. It yields the protein CASSLGGGDHNYGYTF.

This sequence joins TRBV27 and TRBJ2-3; 13 bases are shared with TRBD2. This CDR3 region has 16 residues. J was trimmed by 7 bases and V by 6 bases; bases with no gene match: 10. Germline CDR1 is MNHEY and CDR2 is SMNVEV (reference sequence). The CDR3 spells CASRGQLLAGGNTQYF. The CDR3 DNA is TGTGCCAGCAGGGGACAGTTACTAGCGGGGGGGAATACGCAGTATTTT.

The chain recombines TRBV6-1 with TRBJ1-2; perhaps TRBD1 as D (5 bases). V lost 1 base and J 1 base, leaving 7 bases between the germline ends. This CDR3 has 14 residues. Germline V CDR1 and CDR2: MNHNS, SASEGT. CDR3 sequence reads: CASSEGGGNYGYTF. The CDR3 bases are TGTGCCAGCAGTGAAGGCGGGGGTAACTATGGCTACACCTTC.

The genes are TRBV19 and TRBJ1-3; 8 bases align to TRBD1. Germline assignment: CDR1 LNHDA and CDR2 SQIVND (reference sequence). This CDR3 is 14 amino acids long. With 4 bases clipped from V and 2 bases from J, the junction kept 1 base outside the gene matches. CDR3 residues: CASSRQGTGNTIYF. CDR3 DNA sequence: TGTGCCAGTAGTAGACAGGGGACTGGAAACACCATATATTTT.

The chain links TRBV7-8 to TRBJ2-3, with D perhaps matching TRBD1 (6 bases). The length of the CDR3 is 15 residues. Trimming left V 1 base short and J 4 bases short, with 12 bases between. The germline V gene encodes CDR1 SGHVS and CDR2 FQNEAQ. The CDR3, as DNA: TGTGCCAGCAGCTTAGACAGGGAAGCCGCAGATACGCAGTATTTT. This encodes CASSLDREAADTQYF.

The chain employs TRBV7-6 and TRBJ1-2, with D possibly TRBD1 on 6 matching bases. The CDR3 length is 15 residues. Trimming shortened V by 2 bases and J by 1 base, and 11 bases separated the two germline ends. Germline values: CDR1 SGHVS, CDR2 FNYEAQ. For the CDR3, the DNA is TGTGCCAGCAGCTTAACGACAGGAGATAACTATGGCTACACCTTC. As protein: CASSLTTGDNYGYTF.

This chain joins TRBV4-1 and TRBJ1-2; TRBD1 aligns across 7 bases. The CDR3 contains 13 residues. Germline CDR1 MGHRA, CDR2 YSYEKL. V gave up 9 bases and J gave up 0 bases; unmatched junction bases: 4. Written as DNA, the CDR3 is TGCGCCAGTTCAGGGGGATCTAACTATGGCTACACCTTC. It yields the protein CASSGGSNYGYTF.

This rearrangement joins TRBV7-9 to TRBJ1-2, with 8 bases that match TRBD1. J was trimmed by 8 bases and V by 5 bases; bases with no gene match: 16. The CDR3 loop spans 16 amino acids. Germline V lookup: CDR1 SEHNR, CDR2 FQNEAQ (reference sequence). CDR3 sequence reads: CASSQPRTGLNSGYTF. The DNA of the CDR3 is TGTGCCAGCAGCCAACCTCGGACAGGGTTAAACTCGGGCTACACCTTC.

This chain uses TRBV30 with TRBJ1-2, with D uncertain. Trimming pared 0 bases from V and 5 bases from J, leaving 10 bases between. CDR3 length equals 13 residues. Germline loops: CDR1 GTSNPN, CDR2 SVGIG (reference sequence). As DNA, the CDR3 is TGTGCCTGGAGTGTCGAACACGTATATGGCTACACCTTC. Amino acids: CAWSVEHVYGYTF.

This clone has a handful of counts. This chain uses TRBV4-1 with TRBJ1-4; D call uncertain. CDR1 is MGHRA and CDR2 is YSYEKL in the germline V gene. The V gene lost 6 bases and the J gene lost 4 bases, with 21 bases spanning the gap. There are 17 residues in the CDR3. The CDR3 is CASRLSPLGGFNEKLFF. DNA for the CDR3: TGCGCCAGCAGACTATCCCCCTTAGGTGGATTTAATGAAAAACTGTTTTTT.

V gene TRBV7-6 combines with J gene TRBJ2-1; 10 bases align to TRBD1. The V gene's germline CDR1 is SGHVS and CDR2 FNYEAQ. Trimming removed 3 bases from V and 4 bases from J; junction bases left unmatched: 6. CDR3 length equals 16 residues. The CDR3 region has the DNA TGTGCCAGCAGCTTGACAGGGGGCCCGAGTTACAATGAGCAGTTCTTC. As protein: CASSLTGGPSYNEQFF.

The chain recombines TRBV5-1 with TRBJ2-5; no clear D. The CDR3 consists of 15 residues. Trimming removed 0 bases from V and 5 bases from J, with 14 bases in between. Germline V gives CDR1 SGHRS, CDR2 YFSETQ. CDR3 sequence: CASSLEALKYETQYF. CDR3 DNA: TGCGCCAGCAGCTTGGAAGCGCTAAAGTACGAGACCCAGTACTTC.

V and J are TRBV11-2 and TRBJ2-7; 7 bases align to TRBD2. The CDR3 runs to 15 residues. V dropped 5 bases and J dropped 4; count of bases not matched to a gene: 11. Germline values: CDR1 SGHAT, CDR2 FQNNGV. The CDR3: CASSQGAGTTYEQYF. The CDR3, as DNA: TGTGCCAGCAGCCAAGGCGCAGGGACTACATACGAGCAGTACTTC.

In its sample, this clone was seen once. V is TRBV27 and J is TRBJ2-7, with 10 bases fitting TRBD1. The CDR3 extends over 15 amino acids. V lost 5 bases and J lost 1; bases outside the gene matches: 5. Germline V gene sequence: CDR1 MNHEY, CDR2 SMNVEV (reference sequence). The CDR3: CASSTRDRGSYEQYF. In nucleotides, the CDR3 is TGTGCCAGCAGTACCCGGGACAGGGGTTCCTACGAGCAGTACTTC.

This CDR3 reads CASSSGQGTFNTEAFF. As DNA, the CDR3 is TGCGCCAGCAGCTCAGGACAGGGAACCTTTAACACTGAAGCTTTCTTT. The rearrangement uses TRBV5-1 and TRBJ1-1; 8 nucleotides agree with TRBD1. The germline CDR1 and CDR2 sequences are SGHRS and YFSETQ. The CDR3 sequence is 16 residues long. The V segment lost 3 bases and the J segment 2 bases; nucleotides outside the gene matches: 9. The entire variable domain, with the rest obtained from reference TRBV5-1 and TRBJ1-1, is as follows: KAGVTQTPRYLIKTRGQQVTLSCSPISGHRSVSWYQQTPGQGLQFLFEYFSETQRNKGNFPGRFSGRQFSNSRSEMNVSTLELGDSALYLCASSSGQGTFNTEAFFGQGTRLTVV.

The V call is TRBV4-1, the J call TRBJ1-2; possibly TRBD1 for D (5 bases). V was clipped by 0 bases and J by 8 bases, with 19 bases between them. The CDR3 has 16 residues. The germline V gene has CDR1 MGHRA and CDR2 YSYEKL. The CDR3 region is CASSQDSEGREGGYTF. CDR3 DNA: TGCGCCAGCAGCCAAGATTCTGAGGGCAGGGAGGGAGGCTACACCTTC.